Shown below are 2 T cell receptor beta chains from a single sample sequenced in a study of cytomegalovirus exposure and HLA in healthy donors. The PCR had 60 Vbeta and 13 Jbeta primers. Method: immunoSEQ multiplex PCR; TCRdb's copy keeps in-frame clones and lacks some. This table lists 150,000 to 250,000 clones. The sample was PBMCs. The receptor source for this set is a boy aged 5-17 years in good health and CMV-seronegative.

The chain recombines TRBV7-2 with TRBJ2-5; 7 bases align to TRBD1. Germline lookup yields CDR1 SGHTA and CDR2 FQGNSA. V was clipped by 3 bases and J by 4 bases; unmatched bases: 11. CDR3 size: 16 residues. The CDR3 is CASSFDRAGMGETQYF. The CDR3 nucleotides read TGTGCCAGCAGCTTTGACAGGGCTGGTATGGGAGAGACCCAGTACTTC. Full variable domain (remainder filled in from reference TRBV7-2 and TRBJ2-5): GAGVSQSPSNKVTEKGKDVELRCDPISGHTALYWYRQSLGQGLEFLIYFQGNSAPDKSGLPSDRFSAERTGGSVSTLTIQRTQQEDSAVYLCASSFDRAGMGETQYFGPGTRLLVL.

The chain links TRBV11-3 to TRBJ2-1; TRBD1 aligns across 10 bases. Per germline, CDR1 SGHNT and CDR2 YENEEA. The length of the CDR3 is 16 residues. V shed 0 bases, J shed 3 bases, and the junction held 2 bases outside the gene matches. DNA for the CDR3: TGTGCCAGCAGCTTAGAAGGGACAGGGGTCTACAATGAGCAGTTCTTC. Translated: CASSLEGTGVYNEQFF.